This TCR beta chain was captured in a study of regulatory T cells in long-lasting Graves disease (dated by TCRdb to about 2021). Background on the whole study: In the newly diagnosed Graves' disease group, patients had been taking antithyroid drugs for less than 3 months. Patients with persistent Graves' disease were compared with patients with newly diagnosed Graves' disease using TCR sequencing and RNA sequencing of peripheral blood. The study was registered as a clinical trial and conducted in China. A total of about 35 samples underwent TCR sequencing: roughly 13 from persistent and about 20 from newly diagnosed Graves' disease patients.

Library construction relied on multiplex PCR. Sequencing was performed on an Illumina HiSeq 4000. To build TCR beta libraries, CDR3 regions were amplified by Arm-PCR using iRepertoire HTBI primers. Gel purification was performed on PCR products prior to sequencing. As for how the authors treated the data: A total of roughly 65 TRBV and some 15 TRBJ segments were identified across samples and were used for gene usage analysis of CDR3 amino acid clonotypes. COPE and FqMerger were used to merge the filtered high-quality paired reads into contigs. Contigs were aligned with BLAST to IMGT TRBV, TRBD and TRBJ reference genes, and CDR3 was defined per IMGT. Highly expanded clones were defined as clonotypes with a frequency above 0.1%. Repertoire diversity was measured by Shannon entropy, and V-J evenness by the Gini coefficient. A clonotype found in more than one individual was treated as public. Through fastp at Q25 and MiXCR, TCRdb rebuilt clones from the public reads, retaining in-frame beta chains. Each CDR3 protein appears once, grouped with its most common genes and DNA. The V and J calls shown here were made by TCRdb, not taken from the authors' results. A total of about 470,000 distinct CDR3 sequences appear in this sample, 15% of them only once. Approximately 15% of the sample rests with the top ten.

Reading the germline V gene gives CDR1 MGHRA and CDR2 YSYEKL. A distance of 15 bases separates the germline ends of V and J, which lose 0 bases and 9 bases respectively. From its cysteine to its phenylalanine, the CDR3 spans 15 amino acids. The CDR3 DNA has 45 bases and is translated from base 1. General findings and caveats noted by the study authors: Sequencing and analysis were limited to the TCR beta chain. Preferential use of TRBV28, TRBJ1-2 and TRBJ2-5 was observed in persistent disease, whereas TRBV20-1 and TRBJ2-1 were favored in newly diagnosed disease. More public clonotypes were shared among persistent patients (around 2,600) than among newly diagnosed patients (966). The small sample size was acknowledged by the authors as a limitation that may reduce accuracy. Peripheral blood alone was examined, since thyroid tissue, which constituted the primary lesion, could not be accessed. Persistent Graves' disease patients showed lower TCR Shannon entropy and fewer highly expanded clones than newly diagnosed patients, suggesting clonal expansion.

The time point label corresponds to: newly diagnosed GD, antithyroid drugs for less than 3 months. For both TCR sequencing and RNA sequencing, RNA was extracted from PBMCs in TRIzol. Graves' disease was diagnosed according to American Thyroid Association guidelines. Recruitment of patients was carried out at an endocrinology department in Xi'an, China. Each patient gave approximately 10 milliliters of peripheral blood, collected in an EDTA anticoagulant tube. Ficoll Paque Plus density gradient separation was used to isolate PBMCs, and no further T cell sorting was performed. RNA quality was checked with an Agilent 2100 Bioanalyzer and agarose gel, and concentration with a NanoDrop 2000. This clonotype was seen a handful of times. What antigen it recognizes has not been identified. Per-base quality was not reported, and no clone a single base away is much larger than it. These data were also reused for a study on T cells in Graves' hyperthyroidism and ophthalmopathy. As described in the second report: A patient counted as having stable Graves' hyperthyroidism if no progression to ophthalmopathy occurred over 18 months of follow-up. Hyperthyroidism patients were newly diagnosed, had a disease duration of under 2 months, and were aged 18 to 65 years. Exclusion was applied to patients with uncontrolled infections, other autoimmune diseases, pregnancy or lactation. Clinical symptoms, serum thyroxine and TRAb, thyroid ultrasound, and orbital computed tomography formed the basis for the diagnoses. For the first round of RT-PCR on the TCR CDR3, the HTBI primer set was used together with the Qiagen OneStep RT-PCR kit. Blood samples also contained most of the expanded thyroid clonotypes (frequency above 0.001), which suggests that blood repertoires may reflect thyroid immune responses. A model built on a 13 V-J signature distinguished ophthalmopathy from stable hyperthyroidism, reaching about 88% sensitivity and about 81% specificity in cross-validation and 80%/75% in testing. In validation, progression to ophthalmopathy was predicted by the model with 55% to 71% sensitivity and nearly 75% specificity, a median of approximately 6.5 months before onset. To identify distinguishing TCR V-J signatures, a discovery cohort of roughly 100 patients was used, comprising some 45 with Graves' ophthalmopathy and under 60 with stable Graves' hyperthyroidism. Whether ophthalmopathy could be predicted prospectively was tested in an independent validation cohort made up of roughly 20 hyperthyroidism patients plus 17 patients who later progressed to ophthalmopathy. The 100 discovery patients were divided at random into training and test sets in a 7:3 ratio. In roughly six Graves' hyperthyroidism patients, the study also compared T-cell repertoires from thyroid tissue with T-cell repertoires from blood. Following sampling, methimazole starting at 30 mg daily was given to hyperthyroidism patients, and high-dose intravenous methylprednisolone was given to ophthalmopathy patients. A second multiplex PCR round built the libraries, followed by size selection and purification. Sequencing of the libraries was done on an Illumina HiSeq2000 using paired-end 100 bp reads. SOAPnuke was used to process the raw data, removing reads that contained adapters or uncalled bases, had a mean Phred below 15, or lacked an exact match to the constant primer or identifier. COPE v1.2.5 was used to merge the high-quality paired reads, and each unique nucleotide sequence was defined as a clonotype. MiTCR v1.1 was used to align the clonotypes against IMGT TRBV, TRBD and TRBJ reference segments. Analysis was restricted to V-J combinations with a frequency above 0.0001, which covered just over 98% of repertoires. A TCS score was defined as the ratio of F50 (clonal expansion) to E x V (chaos), with BLOSUM62-based TCRdist applied between CDR3 peptides within each V-J. Welch's t-statistics and random forest reduced around 550 V-J features to under 15, which were used in a naive Bayes classifier (R e1071). No statistical method was used to set the sample size in advance, and investigators knew the group allocation. The paper describes TCR Vbeta CDR3 sequencing of 120 to 150 peripheral blood samples, made up of 43 ophthalmopathy patients, roughly 72 hyperthyroidism patients and some 17 progressor patients.

The chain is encoded by TRBV4-1 joined to TRBJ1-5, and TRBD1 may be the D gene, going by 6 matching bases. The sample was peripheral blood mononuclear cells (PBMCs), taken at new diagnosis, from a patient treated with antithyroid drugs. The sequence was collected from a woman younger than 45 with Graves disease. Donor details come from another sample of the same person, matched by shared clones. The base sequence is TGCGCCAGCAGCCAAGAAACGGACAGCCCCGGGCCCCAGCATTTT. Translated, it reads CASSQETDSPGPQHF.